A selection of T cell receptor beta chains follows, all from one sample in a study of cytomegalovirus exposure and HLA in healthy donors. Sequencing used immunoSEQ multiplex PCR; TCRdb keeps in-frame clones, though not all of them. The sample lists 110,000 to 150,000 clones; approximately 70% were seen once. Sequencing used PBMCs. These receptor sequences come from a woman aged 25 to 39 in good health and CMV-seronegative. Each CDR3 is given with its conserved first and last residue. A D gene is named only where the DNA matches it firmly. Size tells how often a clone was seen (once, few, many) or the class of an expanded clone, and some rows leave it out.

cdr3_aa,cdr3_nt,v_call,d_call,clone_size,j_call
CASSFQGVETQYF,TGTGCCAGCAGTTTCCAGGGGGTTGAGACCCAGTACTTC,TRBV6-6,TRBD1,.,TRBJ2-5
CASSFRPGGDSPLHF,TGTGCCAGCAGTTTCCGTCCAGGGGGCGATTCACCCCTCCACTTT,TRBV27,TRBD1,few,TRBJ1-6
CASSLDGTSGAYNEQFF,TGCGCCAGCAGCTTGGATGGAACTAGCGGGGCTTACAATGAGCAGTTCTTC,TRBV5-1,TRBD2,.,TRBJ2-1
CASSVATGGNNSPLHF,TGTGCCAGCAGCGTAGCGACAGGCGGAAATAATTCACCCCTCCACTTT,TRBV9,.,.,TRBJ1-6
CASSLVAGANTEAFF,TGTGCCAGCAGCTTGGTTGCTGGGGCGAACACTGAAGCTTTCTTT,TRBV5-6,.,once,TRBJ1-1
CASSRSGRGTDTQYF,TGTGCCAGCAGCCGTTCGGGGAGGGGCACAGATACGCAGTATTTT,TRBV7-3,TRBD2,.,TRBJ2-3
CASSRGDEQFF,TGTGCCAGCAGCCGCGGGGATGAGCAGTTCTTC,TRBV9,.,.,TRBJ2-1
CASSQTGTNEKLFF,TGCGCCAGCAGCCAGACAGGGACTAATGAAAAACTGTTTTTT,TRBV4-1,TRBD1,.,TRBJ1-4
CAWSVPGRDTDTQYF,TGTGCCTGGAGTGTACCGGGGCGGGACACAGATACGCAGTATTTT,TRBV30,.,.,TRBJ2-3
CASSLPPGNTEAFF,TGTGCCAGCAGTTTACCCCCCGGGAACACTGAAGCTTTCTTT,TRBV28,.,few,TRBJ1-1
CASSEGLASTDTQYF,TGTGCCAGCAGTGAGGGACTAGCGAGCACAGATACGCAGTATTTT,TRBV2,TRBD2,.,TRBJ2-3
CASSPDIMNTEAFF,TGTGCCAGCAGCCCGGACATCATGAACACTGAAGCTTTCTTT,TRBV9,.,few,TRBJ1-1
CASSVDLRLFTDTQYF,TGTGCCAGCAGCGTAGATCTGCGGTTATTCACAGATACGCAGTATTTT,TRBV9,.,.,TRBJ2-3
CASSYLPLAGGSGANVLTF,TGCGCCAGCAGCTACCTACCCCTAGCGGGAGGGTCTGGGGCCAACGTCCTGACTTTC,TRBV5-1,TRBD2,.,TRBJ2-6
CASSLEGPRGSYTF,TGTGCCAGCAGCTTAGAAGGGCCCCGCGGGAGCTACACCTTC,TRBV7-9,.,.,TRBJ1-2
CASRETGGETQYF,TGTGCCAGTAGGGAGACAGGGGGGGAGACCCAGTACTTC,TRBV19,TRBD1,few,TRBJ2-5
CASIDRYNQPQHF,TGTGCCAGCATCGACAGGTACAATCAGCCCCAGCATTTT,TRBV6-5,.,.,TRBJ1-5
CASSFLFQGLMREQFF,TGTGCCAGCAGTTTCCTCTTCCAGGGGCTCATGCGTGAGCAGTTCTTC,TRBV28,.,.,TRBJ2-1
CASSSQGARNYGYTF,TGTGCCAGCTCATCACAGGGGGCGCGAAACTATGGCTACACCTTC,TRBV18,TRBD1,.,TRBJ1-2
CAWSVPRDPTEAFF,TGTGCCTGGAGTGTCCCCAGGGATCCCACTGAAGCTTTCTTT,TRBV30,.,.,TRBJ1-1
CASSLFGTGPNSPLHF,TGTGCCAGCAGCTTGTTCGGGACAGGGCCCAATTCACCCCTCCACTTT,TRBV5-4,TRBD1,.,TRBJ1-6
CASSEPGTGARKLFF,TGTGCCAGCAGTGAGCCCGGGACAGGGGCGCGAAAACTGTTTTTT,TRBV6-1,TRBD1,.,TRBJ1-4
CASSGSFPHTQYF,TGTGCCAGCAGTGGCTCTTTCCCCCATACGCAGTATTTT,TRBV6-5,.,.,TRBJ2-3
CASTTSGRANYGYTF,TGTGCCAGTACAACCTCGGGCAGGGCCAACTATGGCTACACCTTC,TRBV19,.,.,TRBJ1-2
CAWSLTGGVGQPQHF,TGTGCCTGGAGTTTAACAGGGGGTGTGGGTCAGCCCCAGCATTTT,TRBV30,TRBD1,.,TRBJ1-5
CASSDPVAAGGRNEKLFF,TGTGCCAGCAGTGACCCTGTCGCTGCGGGGGGCAGGAATGAAAAACTGTTTTTT,TRBV25-1,.,few,TRBJ1-4
CASRSIPGLPNNEQFF,TGTGCCAGCAGATCTATCCCGGGACTACCTAACAATGAGCAGTTCTTC,TRBV27,TRBD2,.,TRBJ2-1
CASSSQGLGNEQFF,TGTGCCAGCAGCAGTCAGGGGCTGGGGAATGAGCAGTTCTTC,TRBV21-1,.,.,TRBJ2-1
CASYKVAGVGGELFF,TGTGCCAGCTATAAAGTAGCGGGGGTTGGCGGGGAGCTGTTTTTT,TRBV6-5,TRBD2,.,TRBJ2-2
CASSPPGSGYTF,TGTGCCAGCTCACCACCCGGTTCCGGCTACACCTTC,TRBV18,.,.,TRBJ1-2
CASSLDGGAYNEQFF,TGTGCCAGCAGCTTAGACGGGGGGGCCTACAATGAGCAGTTCTTC,TRBV7-2,TRBD2,.,TRBJ2-1
CASSGTSGADTQYF,TGTGCCAGCAGCGGGACTAGCGGGGCCGATACGCAGTATTTT,TRBV9,TRBD2,once,TRBJ2-3
CASSPLRGRVDTQYF,TGTGCCAGCAGCCCCCTCCGCGGGAGGGTTGATACCCAGTACTTC,TRBV9,TRBD2,.,TRBJ2-5
CSVTSGSGTDTQYF,TGCAGCGTGACTAGCGGGAGCGGCACAGATACGCAGTATTTT,TRBV29-1,TRBD2,.,TRBJ2-3
CASSTPTGGPSPLHF,TGTGCCAGTAGTACCCCGACAGGGGGCCCTTCACCCCTCCACTTT,TRBV19,TRBD1,.,TRBJ1-6
CASDRAVGGNQPQHF,TGTGCCAGTGATAGGGCCGTCGGCGGGAATCAGCCCCAGCATTTT,TRBV19,.,.,TRBJ1-5
CASLGRGDRGYTF,TGTGCCAGCCTCGGCAGGGGGGATCGTGGCTACACCTTC,TRBV5-6,TRBD1,.,TRBJ1-2
CASSAGLAEETQYF,TGTGCCAGCAGCGCGGGACTAGCGGAAGAGACCCAGTACTTC,TRBV9,TRBD2,once,TRBJ2-5
CSSSPAGDFF,TGTTCCAGCAGCCCTGCAGGGGATTTCTTT,TRBV7-9,.,.,TRBJ1-1
CASRQGNTEAFF,TGTGCCAGCAGACAGGGTAACACTGAAGCTTTCTTT,TRBV6-5,.,.,TRBJ1-1
CASSLGLNEKLFF,TGTGCCAGCAGCTTAGGGCTTAATGAAAAACTGTTTTTT,TRBV7-8,.,.,TRBJ1-4
CASSLEYPGTGNEKLFF,TGTGCCAGCAGCTTAGAATACCCCGGGACAGGGAATGAAAAACTGTTTTTT,TRBV11-2,TRBD1,few,TRBJ1-4
CAWEDSGAKNIQYF,TGTGCCTGGGAAGATAGCGGAGCCAAAAACATTCAGTACTTC,TRBV30,.,.,TRBJ2-4
CASSDGRGTGGYTF,TGTGCCAGCAGTGACGGCAGGGGGACTGGAGGCTACACCTTC,TRBV25-1,TRBD1,few,TRBJ1-2
CASSSSGEGRTEAFF,TGTGCCAGCAGTTCAAGCGGGGAGGGGAGGACTGAAGCTTTCTTT,TRBV28,.,.,TRBJ1-1
CASSVDRGETDTQYF,TGTGCCAGCAGCGTGGACAGGGGGGAAACAGATACGCAGTATTTT,TRBV9,TRBD1,.,TRBJ2-3
CAISEWTGENQPQHF,TGTGCCATCAGTGAGTGGACAGGGGAAAATCAGCCCCAGCATTTT,TRBV10-3,TRBD1,.,TRBJ1-5
CASSVEWGPPRYF,TGTGCCAGCAGCGTAGAGTGGGGCCCCCCGAGGTACTTC,TRBV9,.,.,TRBJ2-5
CASSLGAGLNTEAFF,TGTGCCAGCAGCTTAGGTGCAGGCTTGAACACTGAAGCTTTCTTT,TRBV11-2,.,.,TRBJ1-1
CAPERTVQETQYF,TGTGCCCCTGAACGGACAGTCCAAGAGACCCAGTACTTC,TRBV15,.,few,TRBJ2-5
CASSVGTGVTGELFF,TGTGCCAGCAGCGTGGGGACAGGGGTCACCGGGGAGCTGTTTTTT,TRBV7-9,TRBD1,.,TRBJ2-2
CAISELAASTDTQYF,TGTGCCATCAGTGAGCTGGCGGCTAGCACAGATACGCAGTATTTT,TRBV10-3,.,.,TRBJ2-3
CASSQGAHSYEQYF,TGTGCCAGCAGTCAGGGGGCCCACAGCTACGAGCAGTACTTC,TRBV6-5,TRBD1,.,TRBJ2-7